This TCR beta chain came from a study of early T cells in non-severe SARS-CoV-2 infection. Study at large: Sequencing input comprised bulk RNA from unsorted whole blood; chain pairing was not available.

This clonotype was counted a few times. Attached unique molecular identifiers marked individual cDNA molecules. TCRdb re-analysed the 5' RACE reads in MiXCR, keeping a single row per CDR3 protein. This sample yields over 80,000 distinct CDR3 sequences, of which over 9.5% are seen a single time; around 4.8% belongs to the top ten. The sample consisted of whole blood, taken at baseline. This sequence was found in an adult who was a healthcare worker with PCR-confirmed SARS-CoV-2 infection or an uninfected control (not recorded which).

The CDR3 spells CASSLEFRGTDTQYF. CDR3 nucleotides: TGCGCCAGCAGCTTGGAATTCAGGGGCACAGATACGCAGTATTTT. The chain combines TRBV5-1 with TRBJ2-3; a weak D match, TRBD1 (5 bases). The CDR3 extends over 15 amino acids. Germline CDR1 and CDR2: SGHRS and YFSETQ. The V end was cut by 0 bases, the J end by 1 base, with 9 bases between.